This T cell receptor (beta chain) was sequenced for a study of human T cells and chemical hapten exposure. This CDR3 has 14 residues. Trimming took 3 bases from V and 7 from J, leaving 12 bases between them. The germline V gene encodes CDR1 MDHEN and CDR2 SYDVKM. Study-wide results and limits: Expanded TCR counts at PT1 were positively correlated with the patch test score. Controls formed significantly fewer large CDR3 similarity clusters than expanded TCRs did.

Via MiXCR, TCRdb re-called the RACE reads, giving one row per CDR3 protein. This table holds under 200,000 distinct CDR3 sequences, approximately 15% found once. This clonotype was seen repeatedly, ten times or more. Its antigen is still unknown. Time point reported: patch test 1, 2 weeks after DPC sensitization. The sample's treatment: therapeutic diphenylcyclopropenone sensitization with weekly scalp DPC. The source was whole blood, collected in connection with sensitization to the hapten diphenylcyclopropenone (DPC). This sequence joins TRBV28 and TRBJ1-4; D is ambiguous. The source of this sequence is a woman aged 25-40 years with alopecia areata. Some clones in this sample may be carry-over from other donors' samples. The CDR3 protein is CASSLTAGGEKLFF. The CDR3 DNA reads TGTGCCAGCAGTTTGACGGCCGGTGGTGAAAAACTGTTTTTT.